The T cell receptor beta chain under discussion was sequenced for a study of Ad26.COV2.S vaccination and SARS-CoV-2 variants. Whole-study results and caveats: Vaccine recipients surpassed placebo recipients in spike-specific TCR breadth. A substantial breadth of spike-specific CD8+ and CD4+ T cell responses after vaccination has been reported. Measures of TCR breadth and depth may have fallen short of total T cell responses.

Treatment: 19 received Ad26.COV2.S at low or high dose, single or two shots; roughly five received placebo; per-sample allocation not given. Specimens were obtained on day 63 following the first vaccine or placebo injection. On this clone: The target antigen is unknown.

Sequencing used immunoSEQ multiplex PCR; TCRdb keeps in-frame clones, though not all of them. This sample has 300,000 to 350,000 clones; roughly 90% occur once, and the top ten carry approximately 5.8%. The CDR3 contains 13 residues. From germline, CDR1 is SGHAT and CDR2 FQDESV (reference sequence). V lost 5 bases, J lost 5 bases, and 3 bases stayed unmatched. V usage is TRBV11-1 and J usage is TRBJ2-1; 7 bases match TRBD2. This TCR derives from a person between 18 and 59 years old who received the Ad26.COV2.S COVID-19 vaccine or a placebo. This specimen was peripheral blood, taken in a trial of Ad26.COV2.S vaccine versus placebo. CDR3 nucleotide sequence: TGTGCCAGCAGCCCCGGGACTAACAATGAGCAGTTCTTC. It is translated as CASSPGTNNEQFF.